The clone carrying this TCR beta chain was counted only a few times. Its antigen is undetermined. The data stem from a study of shared clonotypes between healthy human individuals. Study-wide findings and caveats: Non-shared clonotypes displayed generation probabilities falling below those of clonotypes present in all four donors.

The investigators split CD4+ cells into a CD45RA+ naive subset and a CD45RA-negative memory subset. A deep-level run was used for the assay. Method: immunoSEQ multiplex PCR; TCRdb's copy keeps in-frame clones and lacks some. The sample shows millions of clones, approximately 90% of them seen only once. Looked up from germline, CDR1 is SGDLS and CDR2 is YYNGEE. The V end was cut by 0 bases, the J end by 4 bases, with 5 bases between. The CDR3 totals 13 residues. The clonotype was recovered from a man aged 18 to 29 in good health. Sequenced sample: naive CD4+ T cells sorted from blood. Subset: CD45RA+ positively selected. The genes are TRBV9 and TRBJ1-5; D ambiguous. CDR3: CASSVDINQPQHF. For the CDR3, the DNA is TGTGCCAGCAGCGTAGACATTAATCAGCCCCAGCATTTT.